Below are 19 T cell receptor beta chains sequenced from a single sample in a study of blood T cell repertoires in COVID-19. Method: immunoSEQ multiplex PCR; TCRdb's copy keeps in-frame clones and lacks some. The table includes 150,000 or so clones, approximately 80% detected once. Sequences were obtained from PBMCs or T cells enriched from blood (not recorded which). The receptors shown here come from a woman aged 45-65 years who had recovered from COVID-19.

V and J are TRBV7-9 and TRBJ2-2; 10 bases match TRBD1. CDR1 SEHNR and CDR2 FQNEAQ come from the germline V gene (reference sequence). There are 16 residues in the CDR3. The V segment lost 5 bases and the J segment 3 bases; nucleotides outside the gene matches: 6. The chain's CDR3 is CASSHTTGGDTGELFF. The CDR3 DNA follows: TGTGCCAGCAGCCACACGACAGGGGGCGACACCGGGGAGCTGTTTTTT.

The rearrangement joins TRBV28 to TRBJ2-1, with a tentative D call TRBD1 (5 bases). This CDR3 is 12 amino acids long. CDR1 is MDHEN and CDR2 is SYDVKM in the germline V gene. V lost 3 bases and J lost 14, with 14 bases in between. In DNA, the CDR3 is TGTGCCAGCAGTTTGACTTTCCAGGGTGAGTTCTTC. Translation: CASSLTFQGEFF. Variable domain in full (rest from reference TRBV28 and TRBJ2-1): DVKVTQSSRYLVKRTGEKVFLECVQDMDHENMFWYRQDPGLGLRLIYFSYDVKMKEKGDIPEGYSVSREKKERFSLILESASTNQTSMYLCASSLTFQGEFFGPGTRLTVL.

This chain connects TRBV29-1 to TRBJ2-1; TRBD2 might be the D (6 bases). This CDR3 has 12 amino acids. V was shortened by 3 bases and J by 4 bases, with 7 bases between the two germline ends. Germline V gene data show CDR1 as SQVTM and CDR2 as ANQGSEA. Written as DNA, the CDR3 is TGCAGCGTTGATGCGGGGTACAATGAGCAGTTCTTC. This encodes CSVDAGYNEQFF.

The chain uses TRBV5-4 and TRBJ2-2, with 7 bases lining up with TRBD1. CDR3 size: 14 residues. Germline V gene data show CDR1 as SGHNT and CDR2 as YYREEE (reference sequence). With 5 bases clipped from V and 2 bases from J, the junction kept 3 bases outside the gene matches. The CDR3 loop is CASSTGDNTGELFF. Here the CDR3 DNA reads TGTGCCAGCAGTACAGGGGACAACACCGGGGAGCTGTTTTTT.

V is TRBV10-1 and J is TRBJ2-2; 8 nucleotides line up with TRBD1. V lost 0 bases, J lost 5 bases, and 5 bases stayed unmatched. The germline V gene encodes CDR1 WNHNN and CDR2 SYGVQD (reference sequence). The CDR3 has 16 amino acids. The CDR3 sequence is CASSESGTGRTGELFF. CDR3 coding DNA: TGCGCCAGCAGTGAGTCGGGGACAGGTAGAACCGGGGAGCTGTTTTTT.

This chain uses TRBV25-1 with TRBJ2-2; no clear D gene. Per germline, CDR1 MGHDK and CDR2 SYGVNS. V was trimmed by 7 bases and J by 0 bases, leaving 6 bases between them. The CDR3 is 13 amino acids. CDR3 bases: TGTGCCAGCAAACTTCCGAACACCGGGGAGCTGTTTTTT. The encoded protein is CASKLPNTGELFF.

The chain combines TRBV14 with TRBJ1-4; 9 positions agree with TRBD1. The junction had 4 bases not matched to a gene; V was cut back by 4 bases and J by 7 bases. CDR1 SGHDN and CDR2 FVKESK come from the germline V gene. The CDR3 totals 14 residues. The CDR3 reads CASSPGTGFEKLFF. CDR3 sequence (DNA): TGTGCCAGCAGCCCGGGGACAGGGTTTGAAAAACTGTTTTTT. Using reference TRBV14 and TRBJ1-4 for the parts outside the CDR3, the full variable domain is EAGVTQFPSHSVIEKGQTVTLRCDPISGHDNLYWYRRVMGKEIKFLLHFVKESKQDESGMPNNRFLAERTGGTYSTLKVQPAELEDSGVYFCASSPGTGFEKLFFGSGTQLSVL.

The sample holds one count of this clone. The V gene is TRBV13, the J gene TRBJ2-7; tentative D call: TRBD1 (5 bases). V lost 2 bases and J lost 2, with 7 bases in between. Germline CDR1 and CDR2: PRHDT and FYEKMQ (reference sequence). The CDR3 covers 13 residues. The CDR3 loop reads CASSLRQTYEQYF. In DNA form, the CDR3 reads TGTGCCAGCAGCTTAAGACAGACCTACGAGCAGTACTTC.

The chain couples TRBV7-2 to TRBJ1-3; D ambiguous. Trimming shortened V by 2 bases and J by 0 bases, and 11 bases separated the two germline ends. The CDR3 sequence is 16 residues long. Germline V gene data show CDR1 as SGHTA and CDR2 as FQGNSA. The CDR3, as DNA: TGTGCCAGCAGCTTAAAGGCAGCGAGCTCTGGAAACACCATATATTTT. Protein product: CASSLKAASSGNTIYF.

V gene TRBV19 combines with J gene TRBJ1-2; no clear D. The CDR3 loop spans 12 amino acids. Trimming cost V 3 bases and J 8 bases, with 10 bases left between them. CDR1 and CDR2 (germline): LNHDA, SQIVND (reference sequence). The DNA for the CDR3 is TGTGCCAGTAGTATTGGAGTATTGGGCTACACCTTC. It codes for CASSIGVLGYTF.

The chain has TRBV27 and TRBJ2-1, with D perhaps TRBD2 (7 bases). Germline-derived CDR1 and CDR2 are MNHEY and SMNVEV (reference sequence). The V end was cut by 0 bases, the J end by 8 bases, with 17 bases between. This CDR3 has 16 amino acids. The CDR3 coding sequence is TGTGCCAGCAGTTTATCGAGGGGGGGCCTGAGGGATGAGCAGTTCTTC. It encodes CASSLSRGGLRDEQFF.

The chain links TRBV6-5 to TRBJ1-5; D call uncertain. Deletions cut 5 bases from V and 3 bases from J, with 8 bases between. From germline, CDR1 is MNHEY and CDR2 SVGAGI. CDR3 size: 13 residues. The CDR3 region has the DNA TGTGCCAGCAGTAACAGTGACAATCAGCCCCAGCATTTT. Its protein is CASSNSDNQPQHF.

This clone has just one count. The J gene is TRBJ1-1, the V gene TRBV10-2, with unresolved D. The CDR3 is 15 residues long. Between the trimmed V and J ends, which lost 7 bases and 4 bases, there was a span of 19 bases. CDR1 and CDR2 from the germline V gene are WSHSY and SAAADI. DNA for the CDR3: TGCGCCAGCATCCGTAAACCGGCGGGAAGCACTGAAGCTTTCTTT. Translation gives CASIRKPAGSTEAFF.

This clone was recorded only once. CDR3 amino acids: CASSEGRAGTDTQYF. CDR3 nucleotides: TGTGCCAGCAGTGAAGGCAGGGCGGGCACAGATACGCAGTATTTT. The rearrangement joins TRBV6-1 to TRBJ2-3; maybe TRBD1 (5 bases). Deletions cut 1 base from V and 1 base from J, with 9 bases between. Germline V CDR1 and CDR2: MNHNS, SASEGT. CDR3 length: 15 residues.

This chain joins TRBV29-1 and TRBJ1-1; no reliable D call. The germline CDR1 and CDR2 sequences are SQVTM and ANQGSEA. The V and J ends lost 4 bases and 8 bases respectively, with 20 bases between them. There are 14 residues in the CDR3. As DNA, the CDR3 is TGCAGCGTTGGATGGACTGTTCCTCTCATGGAAGCTTTCTTT. Amino acid sequence: CSVGWTVPLMEAFF.

The rearrangement joins TRBV5-4 to TRBJ1-2, with 8 nucleotides matching TRBD1. The CDR3 spans 15 residues. The V and J ends lost 0 bases and 6 bases, in that order; junction bases with no gene match: 7. CDR1 SGHNT and CDR2 YYREEE come from the germline V gene (reference sequence). The CDR3 here is CASSLGLVTGDGYTF. As DNA, the CDR3 is TGTGCCAGCAGCTTGGGCCTCGTGACAGGGGATGGCTACACCTTC.

This chain joins TRBV5-4 and TRBJ2-1, with D perhaps TRBD2 (5 bases). CDR3 length: 14 residues. Germline V lookup: CDR1 SGHNT, CDR2 YYREEE (reference sequence). V was cut by 4 bases and J by 0 bases, with 8 bases left in between. For the CDR3, the DNA is TGTGCCAGCAGCCCAGACTACTCCTACAATGAGCAGTTCTTC. Encoded protein: CASSPDYSYNEQFF.

The chain uses TRBV6-1 and TRBJ2-7; perhaps TRBD1 as D (6 bases). The CDR3 is 17 amino acids. V gave up 2 bases and J gave up 0 bases, with 17 bases separating them. CDR1 is MNHNS and CDR2 is SASEGT in the germline V gene. This CDR3 is CASSELQGQLNSYEQYV. CDR3 DNA: TGTGCCAGCAGTGAACTCCAGGGACAACTCAACTCCTACGAGCAGTACGTC.

The chain is built from TRBV6-4 and TRBJ2-1; 10 bases are shared with TRBD2. Germline V lookup: CDR1 MRHNA, CDR2 SNTAGT. The junction had 11 bases not matched to a gene; V was cut back by 5 bases and J by 7 bases. This CDR3 has 16 amino acids. CDR3 sequence: CASSNFLAGGRNEQFF. CDR3 DNA: TGTGCCAGCAGTAACTTCTTAGCGGGGGGTAGGAATGAGCAGTTCTTC.